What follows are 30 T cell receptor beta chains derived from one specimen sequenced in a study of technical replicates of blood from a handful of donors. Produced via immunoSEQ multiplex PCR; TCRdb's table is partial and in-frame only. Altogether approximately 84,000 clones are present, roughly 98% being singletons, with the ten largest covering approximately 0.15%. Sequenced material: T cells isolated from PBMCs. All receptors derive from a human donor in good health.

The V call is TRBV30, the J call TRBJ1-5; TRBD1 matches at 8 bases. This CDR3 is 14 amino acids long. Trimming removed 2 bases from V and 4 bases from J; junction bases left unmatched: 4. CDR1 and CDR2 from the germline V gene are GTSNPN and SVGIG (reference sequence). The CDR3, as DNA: TGTGCCTGGAGTCGGACAGGGAATAATCAGCCCCAGCATTTT. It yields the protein CAWSRTGNNQPQHF.

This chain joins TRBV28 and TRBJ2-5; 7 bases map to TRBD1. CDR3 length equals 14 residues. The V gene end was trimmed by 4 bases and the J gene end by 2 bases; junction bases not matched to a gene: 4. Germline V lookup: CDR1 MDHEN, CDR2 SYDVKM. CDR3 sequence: CASSSGTDQETQYF. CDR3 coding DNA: TGTGCCAGCAGTTCCGGGACAGATCAAGAGACCCAGTACTTC.

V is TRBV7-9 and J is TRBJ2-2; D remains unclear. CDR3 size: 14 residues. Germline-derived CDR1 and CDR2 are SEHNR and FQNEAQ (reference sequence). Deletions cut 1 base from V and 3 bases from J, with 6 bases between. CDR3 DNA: TGTGCCAGCAGCTTAGAATTATACACCGGGGAGCTGTTTTTT. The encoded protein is CASSLELYTGELFF.

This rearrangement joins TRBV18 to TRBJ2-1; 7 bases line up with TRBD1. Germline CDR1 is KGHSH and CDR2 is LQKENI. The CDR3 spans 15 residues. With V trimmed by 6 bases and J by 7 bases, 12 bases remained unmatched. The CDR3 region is CASSSGRGLLNEQFF. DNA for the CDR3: TGTGCCAGCTCTTCGGGTAGGGGGCTGTTAAATGAGCAGTTCTTC.

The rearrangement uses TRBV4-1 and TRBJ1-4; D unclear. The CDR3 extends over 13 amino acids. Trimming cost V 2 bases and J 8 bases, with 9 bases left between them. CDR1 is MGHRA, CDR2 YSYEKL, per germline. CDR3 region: CASSQPSEEKLFF. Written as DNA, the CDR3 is TGCGCCAGCAGCCAACCTTCCGAGGAAAAACTGTTTTTT.

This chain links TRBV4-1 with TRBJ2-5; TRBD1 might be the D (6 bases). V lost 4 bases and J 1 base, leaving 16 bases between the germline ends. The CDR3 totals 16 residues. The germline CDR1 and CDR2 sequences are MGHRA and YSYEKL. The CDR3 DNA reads TGCGCCAGCAGCCTCATGGGGGCTCCTTCCCAAGAGACCCAGTACTTC. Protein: CASSLMGAPSQETQYF.

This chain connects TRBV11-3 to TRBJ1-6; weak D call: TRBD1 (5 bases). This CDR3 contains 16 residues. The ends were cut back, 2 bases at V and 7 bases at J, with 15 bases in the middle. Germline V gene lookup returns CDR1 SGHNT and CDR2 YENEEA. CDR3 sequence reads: CASSLRRDGENSPLHF. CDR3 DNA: TGTGCCAGCAGCTTAAGGCGGGACGGGGAGAATTCACCCCTCCACTTT.

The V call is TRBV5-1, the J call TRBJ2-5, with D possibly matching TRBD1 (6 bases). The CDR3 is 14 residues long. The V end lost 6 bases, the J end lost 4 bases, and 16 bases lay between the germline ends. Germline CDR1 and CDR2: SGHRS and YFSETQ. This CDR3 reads CASNLGQPRETQYF. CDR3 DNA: TGCGCCAGCAACCTCGGACAGCCCCGAGAGACCCAGTACTTC.

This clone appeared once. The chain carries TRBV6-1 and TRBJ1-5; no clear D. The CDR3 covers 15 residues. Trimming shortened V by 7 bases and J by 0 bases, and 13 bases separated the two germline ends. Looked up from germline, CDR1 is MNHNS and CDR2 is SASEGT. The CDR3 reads CASIREGSSNQPQHF. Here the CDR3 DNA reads TGTGCCAGCATCAGAGAGGGATCTAGCAATCAGCCCCAGCATTTT.

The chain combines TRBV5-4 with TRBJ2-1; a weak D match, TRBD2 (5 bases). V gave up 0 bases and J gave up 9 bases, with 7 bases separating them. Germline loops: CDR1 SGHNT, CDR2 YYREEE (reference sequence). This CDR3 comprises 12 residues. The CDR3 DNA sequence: TGTGCCAGCAGCTTGGGAGGGTTTGAGCAGTTCTTC. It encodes CASSLGGFEQFF.

CDR3 sequence: CASSQVRGGWADTQYF. The CDR3 coding sequence is TGTGCCAGCAGCCAAGTGCGGGGGGGATGGGCAGATACGCAGTATTTT. This chain links TRBV11-2 with TRBJ2-3; 9 bases are shared with TRBD2. V shed 5 bases, J shed 4 bases, and the junction held 10 bases outside the gene matches. This CDR3 is built from 16 residues. Germline V lookup: CDR1 SGHAT, CDR2 FQNNGV. The full variable domain, in which reference TRBV11-2 and TRBJ2-3 provide the parts outside the CDR3, is EAGVAQSPRYKIIEKRQSVAFWCNPISGHATLYWYQQILGQGPKLLIQFQNNGVVDDSQLPKDRFSAERLKGVDSTLKIQPAKLEDSAVYLCASSQVRGGWADTQYFGPGTRLTVL.

CDR3 DNA sequence: TGCGCCAGCAGTGACGGGACAGGGGCCCCCTACGAGCAGTACTTC. This translates into CASSDGTGAPYEQYF. V gene TRBV10-1 combines with J gene TRBJ2-7; the match to TRBD1 covers 10 bases. The CDR3 covers 15 residues. Trimming at V came to 3 bases and at J to 2 bases, leaving 4 bases not matched to a gene. Germline-derived CDR1 and CDR2 are WNHNN and SYGVQD (reference sequence).

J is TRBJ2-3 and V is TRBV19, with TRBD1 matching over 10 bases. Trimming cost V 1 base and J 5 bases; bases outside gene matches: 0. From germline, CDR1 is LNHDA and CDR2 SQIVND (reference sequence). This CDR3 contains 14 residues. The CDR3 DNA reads TGTGCCAGTAGTATAGGGACAGGGGGAGATACGCAGTATTTT. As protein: CASSIGTGGDTQYF.

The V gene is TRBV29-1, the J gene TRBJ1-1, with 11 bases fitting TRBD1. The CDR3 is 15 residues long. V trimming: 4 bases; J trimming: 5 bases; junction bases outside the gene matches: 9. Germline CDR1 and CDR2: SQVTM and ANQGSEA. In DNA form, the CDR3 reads TGCAGCGTTGTAGGGACAGGGGGGAAGAGAACTGAAGCTTTCTTT. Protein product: CSVVGTGGKRTEAFF.

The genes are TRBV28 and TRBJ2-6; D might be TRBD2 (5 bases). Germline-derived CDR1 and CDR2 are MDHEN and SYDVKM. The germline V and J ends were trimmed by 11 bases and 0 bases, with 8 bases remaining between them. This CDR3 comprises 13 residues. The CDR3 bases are TGTGCCCGCGGGTTCTCTGGGGCCAACGTCCTGACTTTC. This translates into CARGFSGANVLTF.

This chain's CDR3 is CASSSDRGSTGNTIYF. CDR3 in DNA: TGTGCCAGCAGCTCGGACAGGGGGAGTACTGGAAACACCATATATTTT. The J gene is TRBJ1-3, the V gene TRBV7-8, with TRBD1 matching over 10 bases. The CDR3 length is 16 residues. In germline, CDR1 is SGHVS, CDR2 FQNEAQ. V dropped 4 bases and J dropped 2; count of bases not matched to a gene: 5.

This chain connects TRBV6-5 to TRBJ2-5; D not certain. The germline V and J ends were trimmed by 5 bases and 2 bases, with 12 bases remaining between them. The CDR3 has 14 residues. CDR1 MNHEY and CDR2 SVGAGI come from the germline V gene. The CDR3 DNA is TGTGCCAGCAGTAGTTCTTGGGCGCAAGAGACCCAGTACTTC. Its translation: CASSSSWAQETQYF.

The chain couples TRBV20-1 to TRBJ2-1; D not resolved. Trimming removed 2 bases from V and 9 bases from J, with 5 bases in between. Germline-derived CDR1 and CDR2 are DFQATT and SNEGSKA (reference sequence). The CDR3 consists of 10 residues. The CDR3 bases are TGCAGTGCTAGAAAGCGTGAGCAGTTCTTC. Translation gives CSARKREQFF.

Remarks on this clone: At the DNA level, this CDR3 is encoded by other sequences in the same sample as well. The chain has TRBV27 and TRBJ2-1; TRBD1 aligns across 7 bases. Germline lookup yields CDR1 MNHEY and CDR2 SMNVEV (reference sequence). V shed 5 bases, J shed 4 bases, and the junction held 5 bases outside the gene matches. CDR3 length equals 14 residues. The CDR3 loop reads CASSPDRAYNEQFF. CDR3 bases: TGTGCCAGCAGTCCCGACAGGGCGTACAATGAGCAGTTCTTC.

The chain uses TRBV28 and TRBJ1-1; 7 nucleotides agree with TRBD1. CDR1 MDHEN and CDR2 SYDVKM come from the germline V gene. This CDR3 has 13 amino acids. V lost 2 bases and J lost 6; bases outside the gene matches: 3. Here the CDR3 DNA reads TGTGCCAGCAGTTTAGGGACAGAAGCTGAAGCTTTCTTT. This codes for CASSLGTEAEAFF.

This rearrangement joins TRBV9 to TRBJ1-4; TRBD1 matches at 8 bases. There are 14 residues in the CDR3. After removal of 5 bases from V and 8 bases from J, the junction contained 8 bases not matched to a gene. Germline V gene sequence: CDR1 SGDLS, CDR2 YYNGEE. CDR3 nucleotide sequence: TGTGCCAGCAGTCCCACAGGGGGGCGCGAAAAACTGTTTTTT. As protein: CASSPTGGREKLFF.

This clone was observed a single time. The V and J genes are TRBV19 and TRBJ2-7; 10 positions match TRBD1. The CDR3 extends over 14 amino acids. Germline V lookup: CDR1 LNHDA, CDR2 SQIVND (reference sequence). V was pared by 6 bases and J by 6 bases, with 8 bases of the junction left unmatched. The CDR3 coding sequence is TGTGCCAGTAGCCCTGGACAGGGGGTCAGCGAGCAGTACTTC. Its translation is CASSPGQGVSEQYF. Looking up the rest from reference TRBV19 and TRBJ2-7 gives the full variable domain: DGGITQSPKYLFRKEGQNVTLSCEQNLNHDAMYWYRQDPGQGLRLIYYSQIVNDFQKGDIAEGYSVSREKKESFPLTVTSAQKNPTAFYLCASSPGQGVSEQYFGPGTRLTVT.

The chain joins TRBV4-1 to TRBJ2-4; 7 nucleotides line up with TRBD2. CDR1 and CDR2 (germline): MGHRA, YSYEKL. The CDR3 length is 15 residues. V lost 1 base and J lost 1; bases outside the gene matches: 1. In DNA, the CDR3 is TGCGCCAGCAGCCAAGTACTAGCGGCCAAAAACATTCAGTACTTC. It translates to CASSQVLAAKNIQYF.

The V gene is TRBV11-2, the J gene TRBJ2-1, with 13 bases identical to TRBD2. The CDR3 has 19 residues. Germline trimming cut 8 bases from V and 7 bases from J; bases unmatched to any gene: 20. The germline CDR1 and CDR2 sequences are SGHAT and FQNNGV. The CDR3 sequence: CASQSLGRRLAGGLNEQFF. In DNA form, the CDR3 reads TGTGCCAGCCAAAGCTTAGGTAGGCGACTAGCGGGGGGTCTGAATGAGCAGTTCTTC.

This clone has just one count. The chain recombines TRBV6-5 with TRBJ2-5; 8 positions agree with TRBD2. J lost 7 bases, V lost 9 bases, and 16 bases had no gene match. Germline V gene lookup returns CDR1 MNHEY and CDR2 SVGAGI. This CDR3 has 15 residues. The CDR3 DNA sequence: TGTGCCAGTCACACGGGGAACGCGGCGGGGGGGACCCAGTACTTC. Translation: CASHTGNAAGGTQYF.

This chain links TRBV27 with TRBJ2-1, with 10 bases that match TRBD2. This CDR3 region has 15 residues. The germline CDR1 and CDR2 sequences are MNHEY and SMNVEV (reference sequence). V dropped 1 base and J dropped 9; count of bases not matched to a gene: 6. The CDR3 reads CASSLFLAGASEQFF. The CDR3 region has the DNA TGTGCCAGCAGTTTATTCCTAGCGGGAGCTAGTGAGCAGTTCTTC.

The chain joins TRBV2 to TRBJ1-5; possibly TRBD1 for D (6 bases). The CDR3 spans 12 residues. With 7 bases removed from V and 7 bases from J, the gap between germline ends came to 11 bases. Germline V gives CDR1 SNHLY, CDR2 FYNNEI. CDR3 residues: CASNRVGQPQHF. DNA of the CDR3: TGTGCCAGCAACAGGGTGGGACAGCCCCAGCATTTT.

CDR3: CASSTASGSNQPQHF. Written as DNA, the CDR3 is TGTGCCAGCTCGACTGCCTCTGGGAGCAATCAGCCCCAGCATTTT. The rearrangement joins TRBV2 to TRBJ1-5, with D uncertain. The length of the CDR3 is 15 residues. V lost 8 bases, J lost 1 base, and 15 bases lay in between. The germline gives CDR1 SNHLY, CDR2 FYNNEI.

This CDR3 reads CASRRTGQVNQPQHF. As DNA, the CDR3 is TGTGCCAGCAGACGGACAGGGCAAGTCAATCAGCCCCAGCATTTT. The chain links TRBV28 to TRBJ1-5; 8 bases are shared with TRBD1. This CDR3 has 15 amino acids. The germline gives CDR1 MDHEN, CDR2 SYDVKM. V trimming: 6 bases; J trimming: 3 bases; junction bases outside the gene matches: 7. Complete variable domain (other parts from reference TRBV28 and TRBJ1-5): DVKVTQSSRYLVKRTGEKVFLECVQDMDHENMFWYRQDPGLGLRLIYFSYDVKMKEKGDIPEGYSVSREKKERFSLILESASTNQTSMYLCASRRTGQVNQPQHFGDGTRLSIL.

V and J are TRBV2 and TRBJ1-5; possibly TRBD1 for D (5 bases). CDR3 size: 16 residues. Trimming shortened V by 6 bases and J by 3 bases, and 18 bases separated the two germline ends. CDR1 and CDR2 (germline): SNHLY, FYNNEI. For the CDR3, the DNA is TGTGCCAGCAGCCGGGAGGGACTGAAATTCAATCAGCCCCAGCATTTT. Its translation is CASSREGLKFNQPQHF.